The 30 T cell receptor beta chains below come from one sample, sequenced in a study of early T cells in non-severe SARS-CoV-2 infection. TCRdb reprocessed the 5' RACE reads with MiXCR, giving one entry per CDR3 protein. The table shows 35,000 to 45,000 distinct CDR3 sequences, with roughly 7.9% occurring only once. The specimen was whole blood, collected at baseline. The receptors come from an adult who was a healthcare worker with PCR-confirmed SARS-CoV-2 infection or an uninfected control (not recorded which).

This clonotype was seen many times. The chain links TRBV9 to TRBJ2-7, with 8 bases aligning to TRBD1. V dropped 3 bases and J dropped 7; count of bases not matched to a gene: 12. This CDR3 has 15 amino acids. Germline CDR1 reads SGDLS; CDR2 reads YYNGEE. The CDR3 bases are TGTGCCAGCAGCGCCCGACAGGGGCCCCCAGAGGAGCAGTACTTC. Amino acids: CASSARQGPPEEQYF.

J is TRBJ2-2 and V is TRBV29-1, with D possibly TRBD1 on 5 matching bases. The CDR3 extends over 14 amino acids. Germline V gene sequence: CDR1 SQVTM, CDR2 ANQGSEA. V was trimmed by 7 bases and J by 1 base, leaving 13 bases between them. In DNA form, the CDR3 reads TGCAGCGCCCCAGGGAACCAGAACACCGGGGAGCTGTTTTTT. Translating it yields CSAPGNQNTGELFF.

This clonotype was seen more than once but under ten times. The chain's CDR3 is CASSLGSVGDTEAFF. The CDR3 nucleotides read TGTGCCAGCAGCTTAGGTAGCGTCGGGGACACTGAAGCTTTCTTT. The chain couples TRBV11-2 to TRBJ1-1; D gene ambiguous. V was pared by 1 base and J by 3 bases, with 12 bases between. Germline V CDR1 and CDR2: SGHAT, FQNNGV. This CDR3 has 15 amino acids.

This clonotype was seen repeatedly, ten times or more. This sequence joins TRBV5-4 and TRBJ2-4; D might be TRBD1 or TRBD2, each matching 5 bases. This CDR3 contains 13 residues. V lost 3 bases and J 8 bases, leaving 12 bases between the germline ends. The germline V gene encodes CDR1 SGHNT and CDR2 YYREEE (reference sequence). The CDR3, as DNA: TGTGCCAGCAGCTCGACCGGGGCGGACATTCAGTACTTC. Translating gives CASSSTGADIQYF.

This clonotype was found many times. J is TRBJ1-5 and V is TRBV10-1; 8 bases fit TRBD1. CDR1 and CDR2 from the germline V gene are WNHNN and SYGVQD (reference sequence). Trimming cost V 6 bases and J 4 bases; bases outside gene matches: 5. The CDR3 is 14 residues long. The CDR3 DNA reads TGCGCCAGCAGGACAGGGGTAGGGAATCAGCCCCAGCATTTT. It specifies CASRTGVGNQPQHF.

The table lists this clonotype with many counts. V is TRBV20-1 and J is TRBJ1-3; TRBD1 matches 11 bases. The CDR3 has 13 amino acids. Looked up from germline, CDR1 is DFQATT and CDR2 is SNEGSKA (reference sequence). V lost 6 bases, J lost 5 bases, and 3 bases stayed unmatched. In nucleotides, the CDR3 is TGCAGTGCCCCGGACAGGGGGCGAAACACCATATATTTT. Protein sequence: CSAPDRGRNTIYF.

This clonotype was picked up a small number of times. The genes are TRBV27 and TRBJ2-7; 8 bases map to TRBD2. This CDR3 comprises 13 residues. The trim removed 6 bases at V and 2 bases at J, leaving 3 bases unmatched. CDR1 is MNHEY, CDR2 SMNVEV, per germline (reference sequence). Written as DNA, the CDR3 is TGTGCCAGCAGACTAGCGGATACCTACGAGCAGTACTTC. It translates to CASRLADTYEQYF.

This clonotype has at least ten counts. This sequence joins TRBV12-3 or TRBV12-4 and TRBJ1-4; a possible D gene is TRBD1 (5 bases). V shed 0 bases and J shed 6 bases, with 11 bases lying between them. The CDR3 extends over 15 amino acids. CDR3 in amino acids: CASSLASGGYEKLFF. CDR3 DNA: TGTGCCAGCAGTTTAGCGTCGGGGGGGTATGAAAAACTGTTTTTT.

In its sample, this clonotype was seen a few times. The CDR3 sequence: CAISESEVGLPDTQYF. CDR3 bases: TGTGCCATCAGTGAGTCGGAGGTAGGGTTACCAGATACGCAGTATTTT. V usage is TRBV10-3 and J usage is TRBJ2-3; D perhaps matches TRBD2 (5 bases). The CDR3 consists of 16 residues. Germline V lookup: CDR1 ENHRY, CDR2 SYGVKD. V gave up 0 bases and J gave up 4 bases, with 14 bases separating them.

This clonotype showed up just a few times. The chain combines TRBV12-3 or TRBV12-4 with TRBJ2-2, with 7 bases that match TRBD1. This CDR3 is 15 amino acids long. With V trimmed by 7 bases and J by 1 base, 6 bases remained unmatched. This CDR3 is CASTDRAKNTGELFF. The CDR3 DNA reads TGTGCCAGCACCGACAGGGCTAAGAACACCGGGGAGCTGTTTTTT.

A few counts support this clonotype. The gene calls are TRBV5-1 and TRBJ2-1; tentatively, D is TRBD2 (6 bases). Trimming took off 0 bases at V and 7 bases at J, with 8 bases between the two ends. From germline, CDR1 is SGHRS and CDR2 YFSETQ. The CDR3 has 13 residues. The CDR3 loop reads CASSLERVNEQFF. CDR3 DNA: TGCGCCAGCAGCTTGGAGCGGGTAAATGAGCAGTTCTTC.

This clonotype showed up just a few times. J is TRBJ2-5 and V is TRBV20-1; D perhaps matches TRBD2 (6 bases). The CDR3 has 13 residues. Germline assignment: CDR1 DFQATT and CDR2 SNEGSKA (reference sequence). V gave up 6 bases and J gave up 1 base, with 12 bases separating them. The CDR3 region has the DNA TGCAGTGCCGCCCGGGGAGGCCAAGAGACCCAGTACTTC. This translates into CSAARGGQETQYF.

In DNA, the CDR3 is TGTGCCAGCAGCAAAGGGTGGGCCAACCAGAGGGCTTTCTTT. Amino acid sequence: CASSKGWANQRAFF. This chain uses TRBV11-2 with TRBJ1-1; D remains unclear. Germline V gives CDR1 SGHAT, CDR2 FQNNGV. Trimming pared 5 bases from V and 11 bases from J, leaving 21 bases between. The CDR3 sequence is 14 residues long.

This clonotype is judged medium-sized (0.01 to 0.1%). The chain combines TRBV5-8 with TRBJ1-1; unclear D gene. The germline CDR1 and CDR2 sequences are SGHTS and YDEGEE. The ends were cut back, 4 bases at V and 1 base at J, with 2 bases in the middle. The CDR3 is 11 residues long. As DNA, the CDR3 is TGTGCCAGCAGCCCGAACACTGAAGCTTTCTTT. This codes for CASSPNTEAFF.

V and J are TRBV3-1 and TRBJ2-7, with D tentatively TRBD1 (5 bases). CDR3 length equals 13 residues. From germline, CDR1 is LGHDT and CDR2 YNNKEL (reference sequence). Trimming removed 4 bases from V and 0 bases from J, with 7 bases in between. The CDR3 reads CASSPGYSYEQYF. CDR3 DNA sequence: TGTGCCAGCAGCCCAGGGTACTCCTACGAGCAGTACTTC.

This chain links TRBV6-5 with TRBJ1-1, with D uncertain. There are 17 residues in the CDR3. Trimming stripped 5 bases from V and 1 base from J, with 20 bases between. Germline CDR1 MNHEY, CDR2 SVGAGI. CDR3 DNA: TGTGCCAGCAGTCCGACGACCGTTGGACGGAGGAACACTGAAGCTTTCTTT. It codes for CASSPTTVGRRNTEAFF.

The rearrangement uses TRBV20-1 and TRBJ2-5; no clear D gene. Trimming left V 3 bases short and J 5 bases short, with 10 bases between. The CDR3 sequence is 12 residues long. Germline V gene sequence: CDR1 DFQATT, CDR2 SNEGSKA (reference sequence). The CDR3 protein is CSASETDETQYF. Here the CDR3 DNA reads TGCAGTGCTAGCGAAACTGACGAGACCCAGTACTTC.

The chain links TRBV7-9 to TRBJ2-3; perhaps TRBD1 as D (5 bases). V shed 5 bases and J shed 2 bases, with 17 bases lying between them. CDR1 is SEHNR, CDR2 FQNEAQ, per germline (reference sequence). The CDR3 sequence is 16 residues long. DNA for the CDR3: TGTGCCAGCAGCCCGCGACAGATACTTACCACAGATACGCAGTATTTT. It specifies CASSPRQILTTDTQYF.

This clonotype was seen ten or more times. The chain employs TRBV7-2 and TRBJ1-2, with 10 bases fitting TRBD1. Germline V CDR1 and CDR2: SGHTA, FQGNSA. J gave up 7 bases and V 2 bases, and 13 bases lay outside the gene matches. CDR3 length: 17 amino acids. This CDR3 reads CASSLSAVTGGQSGYTF. CDR3 in DNA: TGTGCCAGCAGCTTAAGCGCCGTGACAGGGGGCCAAAGTGGCTACACCTTC.

In this sample, this clonotype turned up a few times. The CDR3: CASSLFAGNTEAFF. In DNA form, the CDR3 reads TGTGCCAGCAGTTTATTCGCAGGGAACACTGAAGCTTTCTTT. V and J are TRBV28 and TRBJ1-1; D is unresolved. The V gene lost 1 base and the J gene lost 1 base, with 7 bases spanning the gap. CDR3 length: 14 residues. Germline lookup yields CDR1 MDHEN and CDR2 SYDVKM.

This clonotype was seen only a few times. CDR3 amino acids: CASSHDRGTDTQYF. The DNA for the CDR3 is TGTGCCAGCAGTCACGACAGGGGCACAGATACGCAGTATTTT. The J gene is TRBJ2-3, the V gene TRBV6-2 or TRBV6-3; 7 positions agree with TRBD1. CDR1 and CDR2 (germline): MNHEY, SVGEGT. CDR3 length: 14 amino acids. Trimming removed 5 bases from V and 1 base from J; junction bases left unmatched: 3.

In its sample, this clonotype was seen many times. The chain links TRBV3-1 to TRBJ2-3; TRBD2 aligns across 8 bases. The trim removed 0 bases at V and 3 bases at J, leaving 5 bases unmatched. The germline V gene has CDR1 LGHDT and CDR2 YNNKEL (reference sequence). This CDR3 is 16 amino acids long. CDR3 loop: CASSQDRGGRTDTQYF. The DNA of the CDR3 is TGTGCCAGCAGCCAAGATCGGGGGGGGCGTACAGATACGCAGTATTTT.

This clonotype has a handful of counts. The CDR3, as DNA: TGCAGTGCTAGAGATGATGCGGGCAGGGGTGAAAAACTGTTTTTT. Amino acid sequence: CSARDDAGRGEKLFF. This sequence joins TRBV20-1 and TRBJ1-4; the D gene is possibly TRBD1 (6 bases). The germline V gene encodes CDR1 DFQATT and CDR2 SNEGSKA (reference sequence). The CDR3 contains 15 residues. Trimming shortened V by 0 bases and J by 7 bases, and 15 bases separated the two germline ends.

This clonotype was detected a few times. The chain employs TRBV2 and TRBJ2-7; maybe TRBD1 (6 bases). The CDR3 covers 14 residues. The V end lost 1 base, the J end lost 5 bases, and 12 bases lay between the germline ends. The germline V gene has CDR1 SNHLY and CDR2 FYNNEI. CDR3: CASSEEQGRDEQYF. The CDR3 nucleotides read TGTGCCAGCAGTGAAGAACAGGGACGGGACGAGCAGTACTTC.

This clonotype showed up many times. V usage is TRBV7-9 and J usage is TRBJ2-2; D gene uncertain. The CDR3 runs to 15 residues. V was pared by 1 base and J by 4 bases, with 10 bases between. The germline V gene has CDR1 SEHNR and CDR2 FQNEAQ (reference sequence). The DNA for the CDR3 is TGTGCCAGCAGCTTAGATAACAGACCCACCGGGGAGCTGTTTTTT. Translated: CASSLDNRPTGELFF.

This clonotype appeared a few times. The chain uses TRBV9 and TRBJ2-7; 8 nucleotides agree with TRBD1. This CDR3 is 14 amino acids long. V lost 0 bases to trimming and J lost 3 bases; unmatched junction nucleotides: 2. From germline, CDR1 is SGDLS and CDR2 YYNGEE. CDR3 DNA sequence: TGTGCCAGCAGCGTAGCCGACAGGGGCTACGAGCAGTACTTC. Its translation: CASSVADRGYEQYF.

In its sample, this clonotype was seen many times. The V and J genes are TRBV29-1 and TRBJ2-5; 7 nucleotides agree with TRBD1. This CDR3 is built from 14 residues. The V gene end was trimmed by 6 bases and the J gene end by 5 bases; junction bases not matched to a gene: 12. Germline-derived CDR1 and CDR2 are SQVTM and ANQGSEA. CDR3 in amino acids: CSVLGQATRETQYF. In DNA, the CDR3 is TGCAGCGTCCTCGGACAGGCGACGCGGGAGACCCAGTACTTC.

This clonotype was counted a few times. V and J are TRBV10-3 and TRBJ1-1; TRBD1 aligns across 7 bases. The J segment lost 0 bases and the V segment lost 10 bases, leaving 14 bases of the junction unmatched. CDR3 length equals 16 residues. Per the germline V gene, CDR1 is ENHRY and CDR2 is SYGVKD. The CDR3 nucleotides read TGTGCCACGAGGACAGGCACCCTCGACTTGAACACTGAAGCTTTCTTT. Translation: CATRTGTLDLNTEAFF.

This clonotype was counted at least ten times. This chain links TRBV7-9 with TRBJ2-5, with D unresolved. The CDR3 is 12 amino acids. Germline CDR1 SEHNR, CDR2 FQNEAQ (reference sequence). V dropped 5 bases and J dropped 4 bases, with 8 bases sitting between them. This CDR3 is CASSPSGETQYF. CDR3 coding DNA: TGTGCCAGCAGCCCTTCTGGAGAGACCCAGTACTTC.

This clonotype was recorded at least ten times. The chain joins TRBV10-3 to TRBJ2-7, with D perhaps TRBD2 (5 bases). The V and J ends lost 3 bases and 0 bases respectively, with 6 bases between them. CDR1 and CDR2 (germline): ENHRY, SYGVKD. This CDR3 is built from 13 residues. The CDR3 region has the DNA TGTGCCATCAGTGATGACTACTCCTACGAGCAGTACTTC. This encodes CAISDDYSYEQYF.